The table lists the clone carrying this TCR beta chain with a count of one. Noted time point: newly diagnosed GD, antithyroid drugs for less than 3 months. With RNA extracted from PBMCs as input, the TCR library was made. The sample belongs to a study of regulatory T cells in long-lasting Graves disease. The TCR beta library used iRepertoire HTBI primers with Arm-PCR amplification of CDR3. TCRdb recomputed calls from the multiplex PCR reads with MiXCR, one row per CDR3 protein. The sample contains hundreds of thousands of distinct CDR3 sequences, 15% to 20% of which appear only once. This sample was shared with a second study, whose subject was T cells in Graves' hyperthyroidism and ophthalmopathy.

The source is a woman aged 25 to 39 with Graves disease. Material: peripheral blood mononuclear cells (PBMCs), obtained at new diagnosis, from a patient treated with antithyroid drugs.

CDR3 nucleotide sequence: TGTGCCAGCAGCTTCGGGGGAATTGGTACCGGGGAGCTGTTTTTT. Its protein product is CASSFGGIGTGELFF. The chain uses TRBV7-3 and TRBJ2-2; D perhaps matches TRBD2 (6 bases). Trimming stripped 3 bases from V and 5 bases from J, with 13 bases between. Per the germline V gene, CDR1 is SGHTA and CDR2 is FQGTGA. This CDR3 spans 15 amino acids. Full variable domain (missing parts from reference TRBV7-3 and TRBJ2-2): GAGVSQTPSNKVTEKGKYVELRCDPISGHTALYWYRQSLGQGPEFLIYFQGTGAADDSGLPNDRFFAVRPEGSVSTLKIQRTERGDSAVYLCASSFGGIGTGELFFGEGSRLTVL.